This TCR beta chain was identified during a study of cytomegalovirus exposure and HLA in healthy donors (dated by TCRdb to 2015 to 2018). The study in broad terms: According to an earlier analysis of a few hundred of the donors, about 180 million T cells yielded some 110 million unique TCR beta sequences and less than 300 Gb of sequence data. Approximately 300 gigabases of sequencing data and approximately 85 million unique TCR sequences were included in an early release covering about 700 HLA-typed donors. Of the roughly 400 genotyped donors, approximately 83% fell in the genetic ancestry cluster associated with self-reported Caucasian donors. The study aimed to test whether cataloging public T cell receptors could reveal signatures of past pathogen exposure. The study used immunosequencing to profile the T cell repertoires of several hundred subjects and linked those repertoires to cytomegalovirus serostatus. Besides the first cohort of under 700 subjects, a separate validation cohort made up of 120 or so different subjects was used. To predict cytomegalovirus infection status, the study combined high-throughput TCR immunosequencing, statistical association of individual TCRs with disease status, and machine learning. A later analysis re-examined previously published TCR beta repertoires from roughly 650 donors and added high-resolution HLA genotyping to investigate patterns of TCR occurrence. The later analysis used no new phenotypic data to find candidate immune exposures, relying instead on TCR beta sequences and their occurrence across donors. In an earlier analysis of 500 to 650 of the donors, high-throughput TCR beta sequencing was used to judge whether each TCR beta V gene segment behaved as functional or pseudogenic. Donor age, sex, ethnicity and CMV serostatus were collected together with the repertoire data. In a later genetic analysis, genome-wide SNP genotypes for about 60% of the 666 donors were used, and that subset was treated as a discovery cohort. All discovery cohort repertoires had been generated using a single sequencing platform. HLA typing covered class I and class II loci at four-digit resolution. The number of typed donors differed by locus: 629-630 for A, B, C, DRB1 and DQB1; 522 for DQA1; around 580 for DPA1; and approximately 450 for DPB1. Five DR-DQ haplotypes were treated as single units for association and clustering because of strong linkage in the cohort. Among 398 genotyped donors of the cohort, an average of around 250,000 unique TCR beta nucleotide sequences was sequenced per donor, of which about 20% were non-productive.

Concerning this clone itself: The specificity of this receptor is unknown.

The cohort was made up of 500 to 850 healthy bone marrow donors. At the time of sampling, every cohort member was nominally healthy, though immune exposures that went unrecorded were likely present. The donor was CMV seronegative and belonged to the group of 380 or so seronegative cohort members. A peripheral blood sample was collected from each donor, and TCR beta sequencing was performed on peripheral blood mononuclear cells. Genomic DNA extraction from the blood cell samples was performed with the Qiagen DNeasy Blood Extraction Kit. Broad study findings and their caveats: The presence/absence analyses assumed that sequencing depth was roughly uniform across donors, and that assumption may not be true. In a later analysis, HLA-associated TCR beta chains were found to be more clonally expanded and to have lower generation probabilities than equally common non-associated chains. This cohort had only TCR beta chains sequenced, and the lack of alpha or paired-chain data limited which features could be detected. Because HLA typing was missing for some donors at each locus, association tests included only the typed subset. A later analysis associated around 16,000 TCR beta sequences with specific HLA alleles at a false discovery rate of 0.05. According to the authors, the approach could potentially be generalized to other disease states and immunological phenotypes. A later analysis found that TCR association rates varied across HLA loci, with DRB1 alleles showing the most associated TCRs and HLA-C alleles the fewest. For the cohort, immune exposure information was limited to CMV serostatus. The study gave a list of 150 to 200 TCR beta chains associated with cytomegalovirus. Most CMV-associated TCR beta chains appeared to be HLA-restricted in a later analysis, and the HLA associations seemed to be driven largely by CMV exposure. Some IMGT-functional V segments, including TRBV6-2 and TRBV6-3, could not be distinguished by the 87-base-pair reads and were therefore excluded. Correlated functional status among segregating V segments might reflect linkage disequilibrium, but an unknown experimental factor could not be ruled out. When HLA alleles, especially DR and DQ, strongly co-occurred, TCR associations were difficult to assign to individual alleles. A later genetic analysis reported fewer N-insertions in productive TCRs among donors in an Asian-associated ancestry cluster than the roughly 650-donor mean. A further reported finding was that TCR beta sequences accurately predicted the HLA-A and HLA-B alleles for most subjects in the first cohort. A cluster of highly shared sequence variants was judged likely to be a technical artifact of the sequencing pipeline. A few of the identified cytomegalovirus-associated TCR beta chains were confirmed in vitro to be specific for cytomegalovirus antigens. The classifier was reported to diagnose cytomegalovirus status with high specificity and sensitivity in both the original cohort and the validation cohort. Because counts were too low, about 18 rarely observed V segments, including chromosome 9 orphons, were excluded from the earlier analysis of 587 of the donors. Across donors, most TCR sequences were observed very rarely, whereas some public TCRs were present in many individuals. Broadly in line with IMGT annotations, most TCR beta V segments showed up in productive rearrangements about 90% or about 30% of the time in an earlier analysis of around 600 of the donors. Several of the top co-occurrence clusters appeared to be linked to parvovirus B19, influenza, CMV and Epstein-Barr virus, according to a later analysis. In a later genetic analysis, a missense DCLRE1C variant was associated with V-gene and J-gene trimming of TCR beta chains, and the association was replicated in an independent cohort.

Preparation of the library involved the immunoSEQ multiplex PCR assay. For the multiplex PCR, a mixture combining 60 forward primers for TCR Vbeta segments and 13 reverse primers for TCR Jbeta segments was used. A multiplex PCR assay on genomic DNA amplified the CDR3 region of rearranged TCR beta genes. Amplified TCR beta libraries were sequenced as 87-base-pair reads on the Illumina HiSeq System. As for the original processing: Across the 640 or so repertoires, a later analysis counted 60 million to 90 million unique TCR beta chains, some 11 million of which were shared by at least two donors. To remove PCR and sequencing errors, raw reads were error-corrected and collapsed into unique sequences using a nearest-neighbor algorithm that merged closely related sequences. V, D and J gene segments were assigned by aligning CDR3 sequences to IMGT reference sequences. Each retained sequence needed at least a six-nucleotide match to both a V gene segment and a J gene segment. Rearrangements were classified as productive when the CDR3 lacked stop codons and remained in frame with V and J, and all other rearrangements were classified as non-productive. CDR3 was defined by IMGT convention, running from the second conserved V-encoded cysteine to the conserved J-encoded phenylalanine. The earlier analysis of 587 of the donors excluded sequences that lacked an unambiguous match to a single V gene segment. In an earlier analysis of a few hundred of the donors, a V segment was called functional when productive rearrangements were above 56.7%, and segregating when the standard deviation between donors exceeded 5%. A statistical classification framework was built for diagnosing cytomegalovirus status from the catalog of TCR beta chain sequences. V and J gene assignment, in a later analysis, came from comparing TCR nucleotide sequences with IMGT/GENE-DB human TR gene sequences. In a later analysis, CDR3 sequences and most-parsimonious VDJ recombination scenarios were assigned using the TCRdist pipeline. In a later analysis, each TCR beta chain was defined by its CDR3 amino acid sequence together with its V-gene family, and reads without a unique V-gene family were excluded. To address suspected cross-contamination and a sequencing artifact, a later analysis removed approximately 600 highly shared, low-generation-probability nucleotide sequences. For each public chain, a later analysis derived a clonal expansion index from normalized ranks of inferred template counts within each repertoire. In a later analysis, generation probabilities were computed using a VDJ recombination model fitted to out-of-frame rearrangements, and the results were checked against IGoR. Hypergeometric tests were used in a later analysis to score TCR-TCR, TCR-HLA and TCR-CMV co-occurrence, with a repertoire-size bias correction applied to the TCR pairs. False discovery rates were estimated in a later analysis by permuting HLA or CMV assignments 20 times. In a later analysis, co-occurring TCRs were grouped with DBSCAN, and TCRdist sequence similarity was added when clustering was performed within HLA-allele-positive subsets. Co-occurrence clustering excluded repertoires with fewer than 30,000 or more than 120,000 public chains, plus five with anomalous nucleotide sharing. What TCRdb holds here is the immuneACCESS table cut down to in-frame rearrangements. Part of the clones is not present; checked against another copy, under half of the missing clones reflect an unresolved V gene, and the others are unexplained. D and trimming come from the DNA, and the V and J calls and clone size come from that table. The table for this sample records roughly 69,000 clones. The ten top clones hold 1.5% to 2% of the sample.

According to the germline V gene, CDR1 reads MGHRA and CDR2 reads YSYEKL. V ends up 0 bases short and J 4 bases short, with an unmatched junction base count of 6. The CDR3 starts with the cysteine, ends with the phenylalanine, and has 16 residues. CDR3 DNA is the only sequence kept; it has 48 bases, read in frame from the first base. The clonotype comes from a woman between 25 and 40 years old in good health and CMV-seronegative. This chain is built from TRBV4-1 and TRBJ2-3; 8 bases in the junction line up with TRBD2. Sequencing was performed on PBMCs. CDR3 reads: CASSQDFSGTPDTQYF. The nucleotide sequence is TGCGCCAGCAGCCAAGATTTTAGCGGGACGCCAGATACGCAGTATTTT.